This T cell receptor beta chain was retrieved from a study of T-cell memory formation after mild COVID-19. TCRdb ran MiXCR on the 5' RACE reads and lists one entry per CDR3 protein. The data show about 470,000 distinct CDR3 sequences, around 25% seen once. Germline CDR1 reads MNHEY; CDR2 reads SVGEGT. The CDR3 is made up of 13 amino acids. Turning to this clonotype: One end of the junction does not line up with germline, which may come from a read error.

The chain combines TRBV6-2 or TRBV6-3 with TRBJ2-5, with D uncertain. This TCR derives from an adult woman who had mild COVID-19 (a few samples of this study predate the infection). Cell type and time point are not known. The sequencing input was PBMCs or a T cell subset sorted from them (not recorded which). CDR3 loop: CASSHSELLPRYF. The DNA for the CDR3 is TGTGCCAGCAGTCACTCGGAACTCCTACCCCGGTACTTC.